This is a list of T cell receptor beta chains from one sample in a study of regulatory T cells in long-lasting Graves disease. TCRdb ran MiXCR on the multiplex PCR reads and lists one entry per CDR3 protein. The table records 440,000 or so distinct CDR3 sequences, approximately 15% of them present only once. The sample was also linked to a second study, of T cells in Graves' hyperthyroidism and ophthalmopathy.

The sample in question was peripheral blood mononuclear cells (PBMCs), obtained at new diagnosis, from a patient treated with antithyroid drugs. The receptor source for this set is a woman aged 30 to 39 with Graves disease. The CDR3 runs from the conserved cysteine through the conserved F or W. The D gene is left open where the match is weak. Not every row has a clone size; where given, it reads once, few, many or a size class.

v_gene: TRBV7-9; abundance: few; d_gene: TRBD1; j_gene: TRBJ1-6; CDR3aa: CASSLDRAFAPLHF; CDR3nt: TGTGCCAGCAGCCTCGACAGGGCATTTGCGCCCCTCCACTTT
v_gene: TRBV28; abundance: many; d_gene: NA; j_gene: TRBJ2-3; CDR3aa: CASSLISQTQYF; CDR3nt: TGTGCCAGCAGTTTAATCAGCCAGACGCAGTATTTT
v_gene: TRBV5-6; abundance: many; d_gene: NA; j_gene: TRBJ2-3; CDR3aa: CASSPENTGTQYF; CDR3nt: TGTGCCAGCAGCCCTGAAAACACAGGTACGCAGTATTTT
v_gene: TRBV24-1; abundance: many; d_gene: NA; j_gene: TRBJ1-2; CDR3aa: CATSDLGHARGYTF; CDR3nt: TGTGCCACCAGTGATTTGGGACATGCCCGTGGCTACACCTTC
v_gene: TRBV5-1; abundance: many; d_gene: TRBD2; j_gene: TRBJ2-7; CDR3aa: CASSTGGTSGRDEQYF; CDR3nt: TGCGCCAGCAGCACCGGCGGGACTAGCGGGAGAGACGAGCAGTACTTC
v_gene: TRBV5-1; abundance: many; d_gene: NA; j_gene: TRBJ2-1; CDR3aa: CASKVPGSSYNEQFF; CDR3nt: TGCGCCAGCAAAGTGCCGGGGAGCTCCTACAATGAGCAGTTCTTC
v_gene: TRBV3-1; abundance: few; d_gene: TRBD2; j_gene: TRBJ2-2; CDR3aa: CASSRTSGRAGTGELFF; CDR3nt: TGTGCCAGCAGCAGGACTAGCGGGAGGGCGGGAACCGGGGAGCTGTTTTTT
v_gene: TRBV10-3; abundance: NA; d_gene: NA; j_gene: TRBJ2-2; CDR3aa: CAITTTGELSF; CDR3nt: TGTGCCATCACTACCACCGGGGAGCTGTCTTTT
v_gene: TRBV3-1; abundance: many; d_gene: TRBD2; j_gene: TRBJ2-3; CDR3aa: CASSQVLAGEVSDTQYF; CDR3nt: TGTGCCAGCAGCCAAGTTCTAGCGGGAGAAGTCTCAGATACGCAGTATTTT
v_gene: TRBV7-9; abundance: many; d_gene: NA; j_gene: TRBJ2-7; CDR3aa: CASSFDDAEQYF; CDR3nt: TGTGCCAGCAGCTTCGACGACGCAGAGCAGTACTTC
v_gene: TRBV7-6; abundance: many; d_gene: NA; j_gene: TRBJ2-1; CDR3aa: CASSLAPGLEDNEQFF; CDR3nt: TGTGCCAGCAGCTTAGCCCCGGGACTGGAGGACAATGAGCAGTTCTTC
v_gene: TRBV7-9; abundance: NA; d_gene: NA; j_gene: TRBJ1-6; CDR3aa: CASSLEAINSPLHF; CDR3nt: TGTGCCAGCAGCTTAGAGGCAATTAATTCACCCCTCCACTTT
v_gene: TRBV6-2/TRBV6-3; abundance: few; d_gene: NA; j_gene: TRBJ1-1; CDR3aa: CASSFHRDAEAFF; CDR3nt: TGTGCCAGCAGTTTTCACAGGGACGCTGAAGCTTTCTTT
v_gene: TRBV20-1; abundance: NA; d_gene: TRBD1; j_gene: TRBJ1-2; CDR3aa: CSARVPDRGPGYTF; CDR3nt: TGCAGTGCTAGAGTCCCGGACAGGGGGCCTGGCTACACCTTC
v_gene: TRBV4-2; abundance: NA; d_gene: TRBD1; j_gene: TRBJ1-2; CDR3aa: CASSQGTGPPGGGYTF; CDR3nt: TGTGCCAGCAGCCAAGGGACGGGGCCTCCAGGGGGGGGCTACACCTTC
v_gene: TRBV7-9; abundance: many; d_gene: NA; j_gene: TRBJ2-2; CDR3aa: CANQGSGELFF; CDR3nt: TGTGCCAATCAGGGGTCCGGGGAGCTGTTTTTT
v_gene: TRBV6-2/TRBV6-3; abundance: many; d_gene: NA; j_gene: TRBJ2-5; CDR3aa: CASSVLGARETQYF; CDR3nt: TGTGCCAGCAGCGTCCTGGGGGCGCGGGAGACCCAGTACTTC
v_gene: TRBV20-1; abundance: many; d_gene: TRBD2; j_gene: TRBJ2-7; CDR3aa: CSAHGLAGFYEQYF; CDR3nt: TGCAGTGCTCATGGCCTAGCGGGGTTTTACGAGCAGTACTTC
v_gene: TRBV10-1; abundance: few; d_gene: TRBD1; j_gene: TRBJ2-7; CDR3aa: CASSDYGTEVGEQYF; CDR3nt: TGCGCCAGCAGTGATTACGGGACAGAGGTGGGCGAGCAGTACTTC
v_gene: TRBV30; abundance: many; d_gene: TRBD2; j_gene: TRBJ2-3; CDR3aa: CAWRRERDRLTSTDTQYF; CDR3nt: TGTGCCTGGAGGAGGGAGCGGGATCGACTGACTAGCACAGATACGCAGTATTTT
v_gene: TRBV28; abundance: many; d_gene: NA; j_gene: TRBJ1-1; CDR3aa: CASSFMSPMSTEAFF; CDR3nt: TGTGCCAGCAGTTTCATGTCACCGATGAGCACTGAAGCTTTCTTT
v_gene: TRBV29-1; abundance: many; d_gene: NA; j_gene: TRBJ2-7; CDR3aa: CSVVLSGRGLPYEQYF; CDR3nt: TGCAGCGTTGTACTGTCTGGGAGGGGGCTTCCCTACGAGCAGTACTTC
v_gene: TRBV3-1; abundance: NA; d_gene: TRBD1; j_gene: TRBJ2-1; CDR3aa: CASSQAQGRSEQFF; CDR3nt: TGTGCCAGCAGCCAGGCACAGGGGCGGAGTGAGCAGTTCTTC
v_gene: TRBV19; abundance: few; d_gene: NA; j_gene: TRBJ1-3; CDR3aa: CASTLTILTGGNTIYF; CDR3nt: TGTGCCAGTACCTTAACTATCCTAACGGGCGGAAACACCATATATTTT
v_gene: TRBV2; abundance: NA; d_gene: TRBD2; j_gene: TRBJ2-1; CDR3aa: CASSPLLGGTIINEQFF; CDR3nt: TGTGCCAGCAGTCCACTCCTGGGGGGGACTATCATCAATGAGCAGTTCTTC
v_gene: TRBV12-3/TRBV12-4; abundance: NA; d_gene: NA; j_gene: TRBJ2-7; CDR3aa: CASSLDHEQHF; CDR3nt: TGTGCCAGCAGTTTAGACCACGAGCAGCACTTC
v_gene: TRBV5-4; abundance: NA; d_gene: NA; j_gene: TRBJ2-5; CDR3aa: CASSLVEGGETQYF; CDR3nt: TGTGCCAGCAGCTTGGTCGAGGGAGGAGAGACCCAGTACTTC
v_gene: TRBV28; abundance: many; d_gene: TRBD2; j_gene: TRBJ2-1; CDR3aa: CASSWRGTSGDTYNEQFF; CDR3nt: TGTGCCAGCAGTTGGAGAGGGACTAGCGGGGACACCTACAATGAGCAGTTCTTC
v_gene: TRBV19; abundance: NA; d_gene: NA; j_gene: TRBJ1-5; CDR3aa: CASSTGRQPQHF; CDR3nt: TGTGCCAGTAGTACCGGGCGGCAGCCCCAGCATTTT
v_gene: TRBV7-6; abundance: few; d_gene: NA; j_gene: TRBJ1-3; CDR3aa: CASSPGFDSGNTIYF; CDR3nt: TGTGCCAGCAGCCCGGGCTTCGACTCTGGAAACACCATATATTTT
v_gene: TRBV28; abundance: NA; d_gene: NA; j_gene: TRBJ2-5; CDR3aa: CASSLRGVAVYQETQYF; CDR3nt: TGTGCCAGCAGTTTAAGGGGAGTAGCGGTGTACCAAGAGACCCAGTACTTC
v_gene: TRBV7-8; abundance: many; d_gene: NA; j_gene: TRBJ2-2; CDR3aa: CASSPGGGRGGTGELFF; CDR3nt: TGTGCCAGCAGCCCAGGAGGAGGGAGGGGGGGCACCGGGGAGCTGTTTTTT
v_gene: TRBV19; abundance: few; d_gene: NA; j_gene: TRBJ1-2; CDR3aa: CASSQRQASTNYGYTF; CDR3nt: TGTGCCAGTAGTCAGAGACAGGCTAGTACTAACTATGGCTACACCTTC
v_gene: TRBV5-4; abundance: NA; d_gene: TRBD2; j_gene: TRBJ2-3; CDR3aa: CASSFQASGRANSPDTQYF; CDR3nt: TGTGCCAGCAGCTTTCAGGCTAGCGGGAGGGCCAATAGTCCAGATACGCAGTATTTT
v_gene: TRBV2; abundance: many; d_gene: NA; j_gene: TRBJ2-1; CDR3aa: CASTPGAEYNEQFF; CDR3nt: TGTGCCAGCACCCCGGGGGCCGAGTACAATGAGCAGTTCTTC
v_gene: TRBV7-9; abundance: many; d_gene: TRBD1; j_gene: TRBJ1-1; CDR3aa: CASIFQGGLLDYTEAFF; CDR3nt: TGTGCCAGCATCTTCCAAGGGGGCCTTCTAGACTACACTGAAGCTTTCTTT
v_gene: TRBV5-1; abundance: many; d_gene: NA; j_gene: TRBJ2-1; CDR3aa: CASSPSSSYNEQFF; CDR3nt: TGTGCCAGCAGCCCCTCCAGCTCCTACAATGAGCAGTTCTTC
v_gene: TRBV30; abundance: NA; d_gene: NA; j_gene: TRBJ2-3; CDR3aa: CAWSPPSPTGGTDTQYF; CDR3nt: TGTGCCTGGAGTCCACCCTCGCCTACGGGAGGCACAGATACGCAGTATTTT
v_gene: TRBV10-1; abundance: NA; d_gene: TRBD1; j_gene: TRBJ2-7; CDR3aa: CASSENLGDSKIRF; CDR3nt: TGCGCCAGCAGTGAGAATCTTGGGGACAGCAAAATACGCTTC
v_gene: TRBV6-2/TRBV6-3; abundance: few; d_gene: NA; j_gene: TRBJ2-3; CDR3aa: CASSPAGSRTDTQYF; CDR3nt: TGTGCCAGCAGTCCTGCGGGGAGCCGCACAGATACGCAGTATTTT
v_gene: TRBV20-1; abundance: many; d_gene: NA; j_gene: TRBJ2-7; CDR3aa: CSASLRQARSYEQYF; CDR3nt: TGCAGTGCTAGTCTCCGGCAGGCTCGCTCCTACGAGCAGTACTTC
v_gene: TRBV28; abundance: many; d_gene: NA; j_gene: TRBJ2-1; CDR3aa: CASVPDTDNEQFF; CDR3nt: TGTGCCAGCGTCCCGGACACCGACAATGAGCAGTTCTTC
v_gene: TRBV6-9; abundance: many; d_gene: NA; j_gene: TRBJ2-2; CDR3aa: CASSYRGGDTGELFF; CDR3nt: TGTGCCAGCAGTTACAGGGGGGGAGACACCGGGGAGCTGTTTTTT
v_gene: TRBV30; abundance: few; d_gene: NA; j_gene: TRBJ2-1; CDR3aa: CAWSSPRNEQFF; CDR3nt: TGTGCCTGGAGCAGTCCAAGGAATGAGCAGTTCTTC
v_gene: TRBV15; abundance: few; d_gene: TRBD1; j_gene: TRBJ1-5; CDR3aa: CATSRRRGHDQPQHF; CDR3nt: TGTGCCACCAGCAGGCGGAGGGGGCATGATCAGCCCCAGCATTTT
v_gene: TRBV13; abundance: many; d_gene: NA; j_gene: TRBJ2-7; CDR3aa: CASSQGDLLYEQYF; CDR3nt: TGTGCCAGCAGCCAAGGGGACTTACTCTACGAGCAGTACTTC
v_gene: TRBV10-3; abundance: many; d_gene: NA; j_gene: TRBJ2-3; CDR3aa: CAISESQRTSTDTQYF; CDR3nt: TGTGCCATCAGTGAGTCTCAGCGGACTAGCACAGATACGCAGTATTTT
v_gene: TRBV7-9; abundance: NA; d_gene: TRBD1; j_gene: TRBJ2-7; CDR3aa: CASSLATGGKYEQYF; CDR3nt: TGTGCCAGCAGCTTAGCGACAGGGGGAAAATACGAGCAGTACTTC
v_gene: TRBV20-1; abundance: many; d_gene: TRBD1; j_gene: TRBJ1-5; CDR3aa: CSAPTGGEHQPQHF; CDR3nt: TGCAGTGCCCCGACAGGGGGGGAGCATCAGCCCCAGCATTTT
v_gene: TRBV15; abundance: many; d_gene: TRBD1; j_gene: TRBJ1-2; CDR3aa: CATSRERTGGYGYTF; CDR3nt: TGTGCCACCAGCAGAGAAAGGACAGGGGGATATGGCTACACCTTC
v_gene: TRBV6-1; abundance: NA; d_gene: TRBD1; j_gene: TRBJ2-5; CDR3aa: CASGQRTGGLETQYF; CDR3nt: TGTGCCAGCGGCCAACGGACAGGGGGCTTAGAGACCCAGTACTTC